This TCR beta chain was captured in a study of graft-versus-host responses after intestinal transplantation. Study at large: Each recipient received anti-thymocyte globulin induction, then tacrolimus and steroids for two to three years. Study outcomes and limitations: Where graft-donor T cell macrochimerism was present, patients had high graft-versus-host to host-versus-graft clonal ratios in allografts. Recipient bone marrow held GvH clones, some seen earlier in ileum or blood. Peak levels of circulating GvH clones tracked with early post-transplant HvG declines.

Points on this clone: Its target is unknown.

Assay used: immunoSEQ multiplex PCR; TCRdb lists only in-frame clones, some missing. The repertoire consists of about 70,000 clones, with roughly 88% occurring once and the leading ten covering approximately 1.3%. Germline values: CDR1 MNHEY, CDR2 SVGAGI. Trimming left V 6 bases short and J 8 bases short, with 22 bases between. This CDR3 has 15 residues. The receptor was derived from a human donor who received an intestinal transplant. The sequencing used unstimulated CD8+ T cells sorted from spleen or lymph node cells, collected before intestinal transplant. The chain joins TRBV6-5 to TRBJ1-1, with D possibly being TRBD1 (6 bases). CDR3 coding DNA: TGTGCCAGCAGATCCGCAGGGGAGAAGGCGCTGGAAGCTTTCTTT. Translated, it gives CASRSAGEKALEAFF.